Following are 26 T cell receptor beta chains from one sample sequenced in a study of T cell repertoires in cytomegalovirus infection. These receptors have no identified antigens. TCRdb ran MiXCR on the reads and lists one entry per CDR3 protein. The sample yields about 310,000 distinct CDR3 sequences, 25% seen once. Here the sequenced sample was cultured PBMCs, taken from culture after CMV antigen stimulation. These receptor sequences come from a human donor in good health (CMV status not recorded). Some clones in this sample may be carry-over from other donors' samples.

This clonotype was recorded many times. The chain carries TRBV7-8 and TRBJ2-7; 11 positions agree with TRBD2. J was trimmed by 0 bases and V by 5 bases; bases with no gene match: 18. This CDR3 spans 20 amino acids. CDR1 is SGHVS, CDR2 FQNEAQ, per germline. As DNA, the CDR3 is TGTGCCAGCAGCCCCTACCCTCCGGGACTAGCGGACGTAAGCTCCTACGAGCAGTACGTC. It translates to CASSPYPPGLADVSSYEQYV.

The sample holds a few counts of this clonotype. The V call is TRBV15, the J call TRBJ1-2; no reliable D call. In germline, CDR1 is LNHNV, CDR2 YYDKDF (reference sequence). V lost 0 bases and J 4 bases, leaving 6 bases between the germline ends. The CDR3 length is 13 residues. The CDR3 nucleotides are TGTGCCACCAGCAGAGATGGACTCTATGGCTACACCTTC. Amino acid sequence: CATSRDGLYGYTF. Full variable domain (rest looked up from reference TRBV15 and TRBJ1-2): DAMVIQNPRYQVTQFGKPVTLSCSQTLNHNVMYWYQQKSSQAPKLLFHYYDKDFNNEADTPDNFQSRRPNTSFCFLDIRSPGLGDTAMYLCATSRDGLYGYTFGSGTRLTVV.

This clonotype showed up just a few times. V is TRBV24-1 and J is TRBJ2-3, with 12 bases fitting TRBD2. J gave up 5 bases and V 3 bases, and 8 bases lay outside the gene matches. Germline values: CDR1 KGHDR, CDR2 SFDVKD. The CDR3 sequence is 17 residues long. Here the CDR3 DNA reads TGTGCCACCAGTGATCCACCCCCACTAGCGGGAGGAGATACGCAGTATTTT. It specifies CATSDPPPLAGGDTQYF.

This clonotype was counted many times. The chain uses TRBV7-2 and TRBJ2-7; 10 bases are shared with TRBD1. The CDR3 has 17 amino acids. Germline CDR1 is SGHTA and CDR2 is FQGNSA. Trimming took 2 bases from V and 9 from J; bases not matched to a gene: 16. CDR3 bases: TGTGCCAGCAGCTTAATGGTTTCGGGACAGGGGTCGAGGCGGCAGTACTTC. Its protein product is CASSLMVSGQGSRRQYF.

This chain links TRBV9 with TRBJ2-7; possibly TRBD2 for D (7 bases). There are 12 residues in the CDR3. Trimming left V 3 bases short and J 6 bases short, with 10 bases between. Germline V gene lookup returns CDR1 SGDLS and CDR2 YYNGEE. The CDR3 region is CASSAGGPEQYF. As DNA, the CDR3 is TGTGCCAGCAGCGCGGGGGGCCCCGAGCAGTACTTC.

In this sample, this clonotype turned up many times. The chain couples TRBV11-2 to TRBJ1-1, with TRBD1 identical over 9 bases. J was trimmed by 5 bases and V by 4 bases; bases with no gene match: 8. There are 15 residues in the CDR3. Germline values: CDR1 SGHAT, CDR2 FQNNGV. The CDR3, as DNA: TGTGCCAGCAGCTCTGTTACAGGGGGCGAGACTGAAGCTTTCTTT. Translating gives CASSSVTGGETEAFF.

This clonotype was recorded at least ten times. V and J are TRBV7-9 and TRBJ1-1, with D perhaps TRBD1 (6 bases). Germline V gene data show CDR1 as SEHNR and CDR2 as FQNEAQ (reference sequence). V lost 3 bases and J lost 1, with 9 bases in between. This CDR3 region has 14 residues. The CDR3 bases are TGTGCCAGCAGCTTTGGGGGCGCGAACACTGAAGCTTTCTTT. This encodes CASSFGGANTEAFF.

The V and J genes are TRBV6-1 and TRBJ2-1; D may be TRBD1 or TRBD2 (6 bases each). The germline V gene encodes CDR1 MNHNS and CDR2 SASEGT. V lost 1 base to trimming and J lost 0 bases, with 13 bases between them. This CDR3 comprises 17 residues. This CDR3 reads CASSEEWGASSYNEQFF. The CDR3 nucleotides are TGTGCCAGCAGTGAAGAGTGGGGGGCAAGCTCCTACAATGAGCAGTTCTTC.

The chain carries TRBV7-2 and TRBJ2-7, with D possibly TRBD2 on 6 matching bases. V dropped 5 bases and J dropped 1 base, with 21 bases sitting between them. The germline V gene has CDR1 SGHTA and CDR2 FQGNSA. The CDR3 is made up of 17 amino acids. CDR3 in amino acids: CASSPSAGTHISYEQYV. The CDR3 nucleotides are TGTGCCAGCAGCCCATCCGCCGGGACTCATATATCCTACGAGCAGTACGTC.

This clonotype was counted at least ten times. The chain combines TRBV6-2 or TRBV6-3 with TRBJ2-3; 9 bases match TRBD2. Germline V gene sequence: CDR1 MNHEY, CDR2 SVGEGT. CDR3 length: 14 amino acids. V was pared by 4 bases and J by 6 bases, with 5 bases of the junction left unmatched. The CDR3, as DNA: TGTGCCAGCAGTTTAGCGGGAGTCCGGGATACGCAGTATTTT. Translating it yields CASSLAGVRDTQYF.

The chain couples TRBV10-3 to TRBJ1-5; D gene unclear. Germline V gene lookup returns CDR1 ENHRY and CDR2 SYGVKD. The CDR3 loop spans 13 amino acids. Trimming removed 3 bases from V and 9 bases from J, with 12 bases in between. The CDR3 spells CAISEDLQWPQHF. DNA of the CDR3: TGTGCCATCAGTGAAGATTTGCAATGGCCCCAGCATTTT.

The V call is TRBV15, the J call TRBJ2-3, with 8 nucleotides matching TRBD2. CDR1 and CDR2 (germline): LNHNV, YYDKDF (reference sequence). J lost 5 bases, V lost 0 bases, and 4 bases had no gene match. The CDR3 has 15 amino acids. The CDR3 loop reads CATSRDGRDKDTQYF. For the CDR3, the DNA is TGTGCCACCAGCAGAGACGGGAGGGATAAAGATACGCAGTATTTT.

This clonotype was picked up a small number of times. The V and J genes are TRBV18 and TRBJ1-2; D unresolved. Germline assignment: CDR1 KGHSH and CDR2 LQKENI. Trimming removed 2 bases from V and 0 bases from J, with 13 bases in between. The CDR3 length is 16 residues. The CDR3 nucleotides read TGTGCCAGCTCACCATCAATAGATGTCACTAACTATGGCTACACCTTC. This gives the protein CASSPSIDVTNYGYTF.

This clonotype occurred once. The chain couples TRBV29-1 to TRBJ2-7; TRBD1 is a possible D gene (5 bases). Trimming removed 6 bases from V and 1 base from J, with 10 bases in between. The V gene's germline CDR1 is SQVTM and CDR2 ANQGSEA. The CDR3 has 12 amino acids. CDR3 amino acids: CSVTQDSYEQYF. CDR3 coding DNA: TGCAGCGTAACACAGGATTCCTACGAGCAGTACTTC.

This clonotype was detected only a few times. The chain has TRBV6-2 or TRBV6-3 and TRBJ1-3; TRBD1 matches 7 bases. In germline, CDR1 is MNHEY, CDR2 SVGEGT. This CDR3 is built from 14 residues. V lost 7 bases and J lost 0; bases outside the gene matches: 3. Here the CDR3 DNA reads TGTGCCAGCAACAGGGGACTCTCTGGAAACACCATATATTTT. Its translation: CASNRGLSGNTIYF.

The chain joins TRBV29-1 to TRBJ1-1; D is undetermined. CDR3 length: 11 residues. The germline gives CDR1 SQVTM, CDR2 ANQGSEA. The V end lost 6 bases, the J end lost 2 bases, and 7 bases lay between the germline ends. CDR3 coding DNA: TGCAGCGTGAATTCTAACACTGAAGCTTTCTTT. Residues: CSVNSNTEAFF.

This sequence joins TRBV4-3 and TRBJ2-5; no reliable D call. Germline V gives CDR1 LGHNA, CDR2 YSLEER. V was pared by 0 bases and J by 1 base, with 12 bases between. This CDR3 region has 16 residues. CDR3 amino acids: CASSQEPVGVQETQYF. DNA for the CDR3: TGCGCCAGCAGCCAAGAACCAGTTGGGGTCCAAGAGACCCAGTACTTC.

This chain connects TRBV30 to TRBJ1-5; D perhaps matches TRBD1 (5 bases). The germline CDR1 and CDR2 sequences are GTSNPN and SVGIG (reference sequence). V lost 1 base, J lost 5 bases, and 9 bases lay in between. This CDR3 has 13 residues. The CDR3 DNA reads as TGTGCCTGGAGTGCGCAGGGTGATCAGCCCCAGCATTTT. As protein: CAWSAQGDQPQHF.

V and J are TRBV10-3 and TRBJ1-3; D is perhaps TRBD1 (5 bases). The CDR3 extends over 15 amino acids. V shed 0 bases and J shed 2 bases, with 8 bases lying between them. The V gene's germline CDR1 is ENHRY and CDR2 SYGVKD. The CDR3 DNA follows: TGTGCCATCAGTGAGTCGAGGGGTGCTGGAAACACCATATATTTT. Translating gives CAISESRGAGNTIYF.

In this sample, this clonotype turned up a few times. This chain uses TRBV11-2 with TRBJ2-1; TRBD2 might be the D (6 bases). V was trimmed by 3 bases and J by 4 bases, leaving 16 bases between them. The CDR3 loop spans 16 amino acids. Germline assignment: CDR1 SGHAT and CDR2 FQNNGV. The CDR3 spells CASSLEVGGWYNEQFF. The CDR3 nucleotides are TGTGCCAGCAGCTTGGAAGTCGGGGGATGGTACAATGAGCAGTTCTTC.

This rearrangement joins TRBV4-2 to TRBJ2-3, with 9 bases that match TRBD2. J lost 5 bases, V lost 4 bases, and 16 bases had no gene match. The CDR3 contains 18 residues. Germline V gene data show CDR1 as LGHNA and CDR2 as YNFKEQ. The CDR3 DNA reads as TGTGCCAGCAGCCGTTCCCCAACCGGCCCACTAGCGGGAGATACGCAGTATTTT. Translating gives CASSRSPTGPLAGDTQYF.

There are a few counts of this clonotype. The V and J genes are TRBV6-6 and TRBJ2-7; D is unclear. V lost 7 bases and J 3 bases, leaving 16 bases between the germline ends. Germline lookup yields CDR1 MNHNY and CDR2 SVGAGI (reference sequence). The CDR3 sequence is 14 residues long. CDR3 DNA: TGTGCCAGCACCCACAGATGGGTTTTCTACGAGCAGTACTTC. It is translated as CASTHRWVFYEQYF.

This clonotype has more than one count but fewer than ten. This sequence joins TRBV7-2 and TRBJ2-2; 14 bases align to TRBD2. The CDR3 length is 19 residues. CDR1 and CDR2 (germline): SGHTA, FQGNSA. Losses at the gene ends were 4 bases for V and 1 base for J; bases not matched to a gene: 8. CDR3 sequence (DNA): TGTGCCAGCAGCTCCATCCGGACTAGCGGGAGGCGGAACACCGGGGAGCTGTTTTTT. It translates to CASSSIRTSGRRNTGELFF.

For this clonotype: A much larger clone lies one base from this, so it may be a read error. V gene TRBV6-1 combines with J gene TRBJ2-5; weak D call: TRBD1 (5 bases). Germline CDR1 MNHNS, CDR2 SASEGT. The CDR3 is 13 residues long. Trimming shortened V by 6 bases and J by 3 bases, and 11 bases separated the two germline ends. The CDR3, as DNA: TGTGCCAGCAGAAGACAGTACGAAGAGACCCAGTACTTC. Its translation is CASRRQYEETQYF.

This clonotype was seen a handful of times. The chain has TRBV19 and TRBJ2-7, with TRBD2 as a possible D gene (6 bases). CDR3 length: 15 residues. Between the trimmed V and J ends, which lost 8 bases and 1 base, there was a span of 18 bases. Germline V gene data show CDR1 as LNHDA and CDR2 as SQIVND (reference sequence). The CDR3 DNA sequence: TGTGCCAGTCAACTCTTTAGCGGAGAATCCTACGAGCAGTACTTC. Translation gives CASQLFSGESYEQYF.

The chain carries TRBV20-1 and TRBJ2-1, with TRBD2 matching over 16 bases. This CDR3 comprises 15 residues. Losses at the gene ends were 5 bases for V and 10 bases for J; bases not matched to a gene: 8. Germline CDR1 and CDR2: DFQATT and SNEGSKA (reference sequence). The CDR3 reads CSALLWGLAGGEQFF. The CDR3, as DNA: TGCAGTGCTCTCCTGTGGGGACTAGCGGGGGGGGAGCAGTTCTTC.